A selection of T cell receptor beta chains follows, all from one sample in a study of Ad26.COV2.S vaccination and SARS-CoV-2 variants. The assay was immunoSEQ multiplex PCR, and TCRdb's table has in-frame clones only and misses some. The data contain over 350,000 clones, around 85% of them singletons. Sequenced here: peripheral blood, sampled in a trial of Ad26.COV2.S vaccine versus placebo. These receptors came from a person aged 18-60 years who received the Ad26.COV2.S COVID-19 vaccine or a placebo. The CDR3 runs from the conserved cysteine through the conserved F or W. D genes are given only for firm matches. Only part of the rows carry a size: once, few, many, or a class if the clone is expanded.

V,J,D,size,DNA,CDR3
TRBV10-3,TRBJ1-2,TRBD1,-,TGTGCCATCAGTGCAGGGGGTTATAACTATGGCTACACCTTC,CAISAGGYNYGYTF
TRBV2,TRBJ2-5,-,-,TGTGCCAGCAGTGAACAGGGAGTTGAGACCCAGTACTTC,CASSEQGVETQYF
TRBV30,TRBJ1-5,-,-,TGTGCCTGGAGTCCGGTGTTGAAGGGGGTCTCAACTAGCAATCAGCCCCAGCATTTT,CAWSPVLKGVSTSNQPQHF
TRBV29-1,TRBJ1-2,TRBD1,-,TGCAGCGCTGAACAGGGGGCAGCTAACTATGGCTACACCTTC,CSAEQGAANYGYTF
TRBV7-6,TRBJ1-5,-,few,TGTGCCAGCAGCTTAGGCGCTCCCAATCAGCCCCAGCATTTT,CASSLGAPNQPQHF
TRBV19,TRBJ1-5,-,-,TGTGCCAGTAGTATAGAATACAGGTTCAATCAGCCCCAGCATTTT,CASSIEYRFNQPQHF
TRBV19,TRBJ1-1,TRBD1,-,TGTGCCAGTAGTATGGGACAGCCGACCTTGACGGGAATTAACACTGAAGCTTTCTTT,CASSMGQPTLTGINTEAFF
TRBV5-1,TRBJ2-3,-,once,TGCGCCAGCAGCTTGGATACCCCTGGCACAGATACGCAGTATTTT,CASSLDTPGTDTQYF
TRBV19,TRBJ1-5,-,-,TGTGCCAGTAGTAAAATTAATCAGCCCCAGCATTTT,CASSKINQPQHF
TRBV4-3,TRBJ1-5,-,-,TGCGCCAGCAGCCAAGAATATGGACAGCCCAGGCAGCCCCAGCATTTT,CASSQEYGQPRQPQHF